The next 15 T cell receptor beta chains were all read from a single sample in a study of T cell responses to AZD1222 COVID-19 vaccine. Some clones are missing from TCRdb's copy, which holds only in-frame ones; the method was immunoSEQ multiplex PCR. In the table there are about 120,000 clones, 88% of which are singletons. The starting material was peripheral blood, obtained on day 0 of AZD1222 vaccination. All receptors come from an adult in good health.

The chain links TRBV5-8 to TRBJ2-6; D is possibly TRBD1 or TRBD2 (5 bases each). The germline V gene encodes CDR1 SGHTS and CDR2 YDEGEE. The CDR3 spans 20 residues. Trimming took off 1 base at V and 4 bases at J, with 24 bases between the two ends. The CDR3 loop reads CASSLPPSGTVFAGANVLTF. CDR3 bases: TGTGCCAGCAGCTTGCCCCCAAGTGGGACCGTCTTCGCCGGGGCCAACGTCCTGACTTTC.

The J gene is TRBJ1-4, the V gene TRBV5-4, with 8 nucleotides matching TRBD1. The V and J ends lost 4 bases and 2 bases, in that order; junction bases with no gene match: 4. Germline V CDR1 and CDR2: SGHNT, YYREEE (reference sequence). CDR3 length: 15 amino acids. CDR3 sequence: CASSPGGRTNEKLFF. DNA for the CDR3: TGTGCCAGCAGCCCAGGGGGCCGGACTAATGAAAAACTGTTTTTT.

The CDR3 nucleotides are TGTGCCAGCAGGCGGACAGGGGGTATCAATCAGCCCCAGCATTTT. Protein: CASRRTGGINQPQHF. This chain joins TRBV28 and TRBJ1-5; 10 bases are a match to TRBD1. V trimming: 6 bases; J trimming: 3 bases; junction bases outside the gene matches: 5. The CDR3 has 15 residues. Germline CDR1 and CDR2: MDHEN and SYDVKM.

The V and J genes are TRBV6-5 and TRBJ2-3; tentatively, D is TRBD1 (5 bases). From germline, CDR1 is MNHEY and CDR2 SVGAGI. Trimming pared 2 bases from V and 0 bases from J, leaving 9 bases between. The CDR3 runs 15 residues. The CDR3 coding sequence is TGTGCCAGCAGTTACGGGGCAGGAAGCACAGATACGCAGTATTTT. The encoded protein is CASSYGAGSTDTQYF.

The chain employs TRBV5-4 and TRBJ2-5; perhaps TRBD1 as D (5 bases). In germline, CDR1 is SGHNT, CDR2 YYREEE (reference sequence). The CDR3 consists of 15 residues. V was pared by 0 bases and J by 2 bases, with 11 bases between. CDR3 residues: CASSLAWQGQETQYF. The CDR3 DNA sequence: TGTGCCAGCAGCTTGGCCTGGCAGGGTCAAGAGACCCAGTACTTC.

The V call is TRBV28, the J call TRBJ1-5; TRBD1 agrees at 10 bases. The CDR3 length is 16 residues. The germline V gene has CDR1 MDHEN and CDR2 SYDVKM. The ends lost 6 bases at V and 3 bases at J; junction bases unmatched: 8. The CDR3 loop reads CASRSDRGPINQPQHF. CDR3 sequence (DNA): TGTGCCAGCAGATCTGACAGGGGGCCGATCAATCAGCCCCAGCATTTT.

The chain recombines TRBV6-5 with TRBJ1-5; TRBD1 agrees at 8 bases. The germline V gene has CDR1 MNHEY and CDR2 SVGAGI. V lost 6 bases to trimming and J lost 4 bases; unmatched junction nucleotides: 5. The CDR3 has 14 amino acids. CDR3: CASREGQVNQPQHF. For the CDR3, the DNA is TGTGCCAGCAGGGAGGGACAGGTGAATCAGCCCCAGCATTTT.

The J gene is TRBJ2-3, the V gene TRBV30; a possible D gene is TRBD2 (6 bases). The CDR3 runs to 14 residues. The germline V and J ends were trimmed by 3 bases and 7 bases, with 17 bases remaining between them. CDR1 and CDR2 (germline): GTSNPN, SVGIG (reference sequence). The CDR3 sequence: CAWSGGTAPHTQYF. The DNA of the CDR3 is TGTGCCTGGAGCGGTGGGACTGCTCCGCATACGCAGTATTTT.

This clone showed up just once. The chain combines TRBV5-4 with TRBJ2-5; D may correspond to TRBD1 or TRBD2 (7 bases each). V was trimmed by 0 bases and J by 1 base, leaving 13 bases between them. Germline CDR1 SGHNT, CDR2 YYREEE (reference sequence). The length of the CDR3 is 16 residues. The CDR3: CASSLGGRGPQETQYF. CDR3 bases: TGTGCCAGCAGCTTGGGGGGGAGGGGGCCCCAAGAGACCCAGTACTTC. The variable domain in full, with the rest retrieved from reference TRBV5-4 and TRBJ2-5, is ETGVTQSPTHLIKTRGQQVTLRCSSQSGHNTVSWYQQALGQGPQFIFQYYREEENGRGNFPPRFSGLQFPNYSSELNVNALELDDSALYLCASSLGGRGPQETQYFGPGTRLLVL.

For the CDR3, the DNA is TGTGCCAGCAGCCAAGCATGGGGGCGGGTAGCTTTCTTT. Translation gives CASSQAWGRVAFF. The V gene is TRBV3-1 (or the pseudogene TRBV3-2), the J gene TRBJ1-1; weak D call: TRBD1 (6 bases). The CDR3 is 13 residues long. Germline-derived CDR1 and CDR2 are LGHDT and YNNKEL (reference sequence). Trimming stripped 1 base from V and 10 bases from J, with 13 bases between.

The chain carries TRBV9 and TRBJ2-1, with 7 bases fitting TRBD2. V dropped 0 bases and J dropped 8; count of bases not matched to a gene: 11. CDR1 and CDR2 from the germline V gene are SGDLS and YYNGEE. The CDR3 has 16 residues. CDR3 loop: CASSVVGRADSDEQFF. In DNA form, the CDR3 reads TGTGCCAGCAGCGTAGTGGGGAGGGCCGATAGCGATGAGCAGTTCTTC.

The chain is built from TRBV12-5 and TRBJ1-2; tentative D call: TRBD1 (5 bases). Germline V gives CDR1 LGHNT, CDR2 FRNRAP. Trimming took off 2 bases at V and 6 bases at J, with 10 bases between the two ends. The CDR3 has 13 amino acids. The CDR3 spells CASGLWAGHGYTF. CDR3 coding DNA: TGTGCTAGTGGTTTGTGGGCAGGGCATGGCTACACCTTC.

The chain couples TRBV30 to TRBJ1-5; D gene unclear. The V end was cut by 1 base, the J end by 4 bases, with 14 bases between. The length of the CDR3 is 15 residues. Germline V gives CDR1 GTSNPN, CDR2 SVGIG (reference sequence). The CDR3 sequence: CAWSAGIPSNQPQHF. Here the CDR3 DNA reads TGTGCCTGGAGTGCCGGGATACCCTCAAATCAGCCCCAGCATTTT.

This chain connects TRBV2 to TRBJ2-1, with D unclear. Per the germline V gene, CDR1 is SNHLY and CDR2 is FYNNEI. This CDR3 is 15 amino acids long. The V gene lost 2 bases and the J gene lost 4 bases, with 12 bases spanning the gap. The CDR3 loop reads CASSERSGIYNEQFF. In DNA, the CDR3 is TGTGCCAGCAGTGAAAGGTCGGGTATTTACAATGAGCAGTTCTTC.

Here the CDR3 reads CASSLKETQYF. CDR3 nucleotide sequence: TGTGCCAGCAGTTTAAAAGAGACCCAGTACTTC. The chain recombines TRBV12-3 or TRBV12-4 with TRBJ2-5; D unresolved. This CDR3 has 11 amino acids. Trimming took 2 bases from V and 3 from J, leaving 1 base between them.